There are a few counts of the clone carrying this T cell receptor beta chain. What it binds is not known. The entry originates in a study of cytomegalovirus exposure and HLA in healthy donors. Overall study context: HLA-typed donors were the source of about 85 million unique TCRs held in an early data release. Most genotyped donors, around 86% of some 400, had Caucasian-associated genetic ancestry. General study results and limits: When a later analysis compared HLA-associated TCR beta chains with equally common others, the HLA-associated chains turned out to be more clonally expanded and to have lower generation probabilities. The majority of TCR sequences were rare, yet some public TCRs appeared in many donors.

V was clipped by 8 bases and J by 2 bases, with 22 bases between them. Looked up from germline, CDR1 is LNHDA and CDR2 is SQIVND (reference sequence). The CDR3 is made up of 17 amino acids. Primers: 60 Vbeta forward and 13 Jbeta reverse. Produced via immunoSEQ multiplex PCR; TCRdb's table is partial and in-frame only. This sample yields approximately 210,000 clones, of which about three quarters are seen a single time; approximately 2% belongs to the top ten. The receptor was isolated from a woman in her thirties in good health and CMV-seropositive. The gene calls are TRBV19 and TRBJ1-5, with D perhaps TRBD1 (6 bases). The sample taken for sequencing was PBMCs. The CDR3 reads CASGPRPQGGGNQPQHF. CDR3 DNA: TGTGCCAGTGGACCGCGGCCACAGGGAGGGGGCAATCAGCCCCAGCATTTT.